The clone carrying this TCR beta chain was detected a few times. In the original workflow: Amplified reference gene primers provided the basis for estimating nucleated cell counts. Only in-frame clones appear in the TCRdb table, and some are missing; sequencing was by immunoSEQ multiplex PCR. V and J calls and clone size are copied from that table; D and trimming were computed from the DNA. The repertoire consists of tens of thousands of clones, with 75% to 90% occurring once and the leading ten covering under 5.5%. This entry comes from a study of blood T cell repertoires in COVID-19. Study-wide background: The United States, Italy and Spain were the sources of the acute and convalescent COVID-19 samples. T cells, B-cell-depleted T cells, or PBMCs provided the cDNA or gDNA that served as material.

The V gene lost 0 bases and the J gene lost 7 bases, with 18 bases spanning the gap. The CDR3 runs to 16 residues. In germline, CDR1 is MNHEY, CDR2 SVGAGI. Material for sequencing was peripheral blood. The chain combines TRBV6-5 with TRBJ1-2, with D possibly matching TRBD1 (5 bases). The TCR was taken from a woman in her sixties or seventies with acute or convalescent COVID-19. The DNA of the CDR3 is TGTGCCAGCAGTTACTCCTCGGGGGAAGTCAGGTCTGGCTACACCTTC. Translated, it gives CASSYSSGEVRSGYTF.